This T cell receptor beta chain was recorded in a study of cytomegalovirus exposure and HLA in healthy donors. Sequenced by immunoSEQ multiplex PCR; TCRdb stores in-frame clones only, minus some. The sample contains more than 95,000 clones, about 87% of which appear only once. The V gene's germline CDR1 is SNHLY and CDR2 FYNNEI. Trimming removed 8 bases at V and 7 bases at J, with 12 bases between. CDR3 size: 11 residues. Study-wide results and caveats: Rarity characterized most TCR sequences, yet some public TCRs appeared in many donors.

This clone was found once. Its antigen remains unidentified. Source material: PBMCs. This TCR came from a woman younger than 35 in good health and CMV-seronegative. V and J are TRBV2 and TRBJ2-7, with D maybe TRBD1 (6 bases). The CDR3, as DNA: TGTGCCAGCCAGGACAGTCGAGAGCAGTACTTC. Translated, it gives CASQDSREQYF.